A single sample is the source of the 19 T cell receptor beta chains below, sequenced in a study of graft-versus-host responses after intestinal transplantation. Generated by immunoSEQ multiplex PCR, the TCRdb table keeps only in-frame clones and is missing some. The table records around 100,000 clones, approximately 84% of them present only once. Which antigens these TCRs recognize remains unknown. The sample consisted of unstimulated CD4+ T cells sorted from spleen or lymph node cells, taken before transplant. These TCRs come from a human donor who was the organ donor for an intestinal transplant.

This sequence joins TRBV7-2 and TRBJ1-2; no clear D gene. Germline V lookup: CDR1 SGHTA, CDR2 FQGNSA. Deletions cut 5 bases from V and 2 bases from J, with 9 bases between. CDR3 length: 13 residues. CDR3: CASSIDTNYGYTF. For the CDR3, the DNA is TGTGCCAGCAGCATCGACACGAACTATGGCTACACCTTC.

The chain links TRBV5-6 to TRBJ1-2; TRBD1 matches 9 bases. Trimming at V came to 0 bases and at J to 6 bases, leaving 9 bases not matched to a gene. Germline values: CDR1 SGHDT, CDR2 YYEEEE. This CDR3 comprises 16 residues. Here the CDR3 reads CASSLAGTGLGNGYTF. In DNA, the CDR3 is TGTGCCAGCAGCTTGGCCGGGACAGGGTTGGGGAATGGCTACACCTTC.

This chain joins TRBV5-4 and TRBJ2-7, with D perhaps matching TRBD2 (6 bases). CDR1 and CDR2 from the germline V gene are SGHNT and YYREEE (reference sequence). V lost 4 bases to trimming and J lost 4 bases, with 15 bases between them. This CDR3 contains 14 residues. As DNA, the CDR3 is TGTGCCAGCAGCCCCTCGGGGGTGTCGTACGAGCAGTACTTC. Protein product: CASSPSGVSYEQYF.

The rearrangement joins TRBV10-3 to TRBJ2-7, with D unresolved. The CDR3 contains 13 residues. Trimming pared 3 bases from V and 1 base from J, leaving 7 bases between. The germline CDR1 and CDR2 sequences are ENHRY and SYGVKD. The CDR3 DNA reads TGTGCCATCAGTGATTCGGTGTCCTACGAGCAGTACTTC. This sequence encodes CAISDSVSYEQYF.

The rearrangement uses TRBV6-6 and TRBJ1-4, with D possibly TRBD1 on 5 matching bases. The CDR3 has 16 amino acids. Trimming shortened V by 0 bases and J by 3 bases, and 11 bases separated the two germline ends. CDR1 and CDR2 (germline): MNHNY, SVGAGI (reference sequence). Here the CDR3 reads CASSYSTGLSNEKLFF. CDR3 sequence (DNA): TGTGCCAGCAGTTACTCGACGGGGCTGTCTAATGAAAAACTGTTTTTT.

The chain combines TRBV7-9 with TRBJ1-4, with D unresolved. CDR1 and CDR2 (germline): SEHNR, FQNEAQ (reference sequence). The CDR3 spans 14 residues. Trimming took 5 bases from V and 6 from J, leaving 13 bases between them. The CDR3 nucleotides read TGTGCCAGCAGCGCCCCGAAGATGGATGAAAAACTGTTTTTT. Translating gives CASSAPKMDEKLFF.

Sample share makes this clone medium-sized (0.01 to 0.1%). The chain employs TRBV9 and TRBJ1-2; possible D gene TRBD1, 6 bases. Trimming left V 7 bases short and J 0 bases short, with 16 bases between. The CDR3 is 15 amino acids. CDR1 is SGDLS and CDR2 is YYNGEE in the germline V gene. The CDR3 here is CASQRGADPNYGYTF. The CDR3 region has the DNA TGTGCCAGCCAAAGGGGGGCTGATCCTAACTATGGCTACACCTTC.

This clone has only a few counts. V gene TRBV4-2 combines with J gene TRBJ1-2; no definite D call. V lost 3 bases and J 5 bases, leaving 10 bases between the germline ends. The CDR3 runs 13 residues. Germline-derived CDR1 and CDR2 are LGHNA and YNFKEQ. The CDR3 loop reads CASSQPISYGYTF. The CDR3 DNA reads TGTGCCAGCAGCCAGCCCATTTCGTATGGCTACACCTTC.

The chain employs TRBV10-3 and TRBJ2-5; D is uncertain. CDR3 length equals 14 residues. V was trimmed by 3 bases and J by 5 bases, leaving 13 bases between them. CDR1 is ENHRY, CDR2 SYGVKD, per germline. The CDR3 coding sequence is TGTGCCATCAGTGACTCGGTTGGTTGGGAGACCCAGTACTTC. This gives the protein CAISDSVGWETQYF.

The chain uses TRBV28 and TRBJ1-1; D gene ambiguous. The CDR3 is 15 residues long. Germline lookup yields CDR1 MDHEN and CDR2 SYDVKM. Between the trimmed V and J ends, which lost 3 bases and 7 bases, there was a span of 18 bases. The CDR3 sequence: CASSFGRRLGGEAFF. The CDR3 bases are TGTGCCAGCAGTTTCGGTAGGAGGTTGGGCGGTGAAGCTTTCTTT. Full variable domain (rest looked up from reference TRBV28 and TRBJ1-1): DVKVTQSSRYLVKRTGEKVFLECVQDMDHENMFWYRQDPGLGLRLIYFSYDVKMKEKGDIPEGYSVSREKKERFSLILESASTNQTSMYLCASSFGRRLGGEAFFGQGTRLTVV.

This sequence joins TRBV5-1 and TRBJ2-1; D is unresolved. CDR1 and CDR2 from the germline V gene are SGHRS and YFSETQ. The V end was cut by 0 bases, the J end by 4 bases, with 11 bases between. The CDR3 runs to 15 residues. The CDR3 sequence is CASSLEAVRYNEQFF. In nucleotides, the CDR3 is TGCGCCAGCAGCTTGGAGGCAGTACGGTACAATGAGCAGTTCTTC.

The genes are TRBV28 and TRBJ1-5; D gene uncertain. Germline CDR1 and CDR2: MDHEN and SYDVKM. This CDR3 is built from 12 residues. V shed 3 bases and J shed 4 bases, with 4 bases lying between them. The CDR3 DNA is TGTGCCAGCAGTTTCTGGAATCAGCCCCAGCATTTT. Its protein is CASSFWNQPQHF.

This clone was seen a few times. The gene calls are TRBV6-5 and TRBJ1-5, with 8 bases lining up with TRBD1. V lost 5 bases to trimming and J lost 6 bases; unmatched junction nucleotides: 3. The CDR3 spans 13 residues. CDR1 MNHEY and CDR2 SVGAGI come from the germline V gene. CDR3 DNA sequence: TGTGCCAGCAGTCGAGACAGGGGTCAGCCCCAGCATTTT. Its protein product is CASSRDRGQPQHF.

This sequence joins TRBV18 and TRBJ2-7, with no clear D. Germline V gene lookup returns CDR1 KGHSH and CDR2 LQKENI. V was shortened by 1 base and J by 6 bases, with 13 bases between the two germline ends. The CDR3 is made up of 14 amino acids. CDR3 DNA sequence: TGTGCCAGCTCACCACTAGGCGGTCAAGGCGAGCAGTACTTC. Residues: CASSPLGGQGEQYF.

The chain joins TRBV5-1 to TRBJ1-1, with TRBD1 matching over 7 bases. CDR3 length: 13 residues. CDR1 is SGHRS, CDR2 YFSETQ, per germline. Trimming cost V 8 bases and J 5 bases; bases outside gene matches: 9. CDR3: CASHTGVQTEAFF. For the CDR3, the DNA is TGCGCCAGTCACACAGGGGTTCAGACTGAAGCTTTCTTT.

The DNA for the CDR3 is TGTGCCAGCAGCTTAGGGGCAGGACGGAACTCCTACGAGCAGTACTTC. It is translated as CASSLGAGRNSYEQYF. The J gene is TRBJ2-7, the V gene TRBV7-6; D gene unclear. CDR3 size: 16 residues. V was pared by 1 base and J by 0 bases, with 13 bases between. Per germline, CDR1 SGHVS and CDR2 FNYEAQ.

The chain links TRBV28 to TRBJ2-7, with D possibly matching TRBD2 (7 bases). Trimming shortened V by 10 bases and J by 5 bases, and 12 bases separated the two germline ends. This CDR3 contains 11 residues. From germline, CDR1 is MDHEN and CDR2 SYDVKM. The CDR3 reads CATLGGHEQYF. CDR3 DNA: TGTGCCACCCTGGGGGGGCACGAGCAGTACTTC.

This clone showed up just a few times. The CDR3 sequence is CASREGQNNSPLHF. CDR3 in DNA: TGTGCCAGCAGGGAGGGACAGAATAATTCACCCCTCCACTTT. The chain employs TRBV6-6 and TRBJ1-6; 7 nucleotides align to TRBD1. Germline CDR1 is MNHNY and CDR2 is SVGAGI (reference sequence). The V segment lost 6 bases and the J segment 5 bases; nucleotides outside the gene matches: 4. The CDR3 has 14 residues.

This rearrangement joins TRBV7-9 to TRBJ1-2; the match to TRBD1 covers 9 bases. V was pared by 5 bases and J by 7 bases, with 11 bases of the junction left unmatched. Germline CDR1 is SEHNR and CDR2 is FQNEAQ (reference sequence). There are 15 residues in the CDR3. The CDR3 region has the DNA TGTGCCAGCAGCACGTACGGGACAGGGAGTTTTGGCTACACCTTC. Its translation: CASSTYGTGSFGYTF. The variable domain in full, completed from reference TRBV7-9 and TRBJ1-2, reads DTGVSQNPRHKITKRGQNVTFRCDPISEHNRLYWYRQTLGQGPEFLTYFQNEAQLEKSRLLSDRFSAERPKGSFSTLEIQRTEQGDSAMYLCASSTYGTGSFGYTFGSGTRLTVV.